One sample yielded the 27 T cell receptor beta chains listed below, sequenced in a study of blood T cell repertoires in COVID-19. Profiled with immunoSEQ multiplex PCR; TCRdb holds only in-frame clones, not every one. Seen here are over 95,000 clones, around 85% observed once, and the top ten hold about 13%. The sequencing sample was made of peripheral blood. These receptors all stem from a human donor in a cohort sampled during active COVID-19.

The chain couples TRBV28 to TRBJ2-1; 9 nucleotides agree with TRBD1. This CDR3 region has 14 residues. V shed 4 bases, J shed 10 bases, and the junction held 8 bases outside the gene matches. Germline CDR1 is MDHEN and CDR2 is SYDVKM. CDR3 bases: TGTGCCAGCAGTTCCCCGGGACAGGGAATAGAGCAGTTCTTC. Its protein is CASSSPGQGIEQFF.

The V and J genes are TRBV6-5 and TRBJ2-7; maybe TRBD2 (5 bases). Looked up from germline, CDR1 is MNHEY and CDR2 is SVGAGI. V gave up 6 bases and J gave up 6 bases, with 15 bases separating them. The CDR3 extends over 13 amino acids. CDR3 in amino acids: CASRRVGNLEQYF. CDR3 bases: TGTGCCAGCAGACGAGTCGGGAACCTCGAGCAGTACTTC.

The V gene is TRBV27, the J gene TRBJ2-1, with 9 bases matching TRBD2. CDR3 size: 16 residues. Germline lookup yields CDR1 MNHEY and CDR2 SMNVEV (reference sequence). Unmatched junction bases numbered 8, after V lost 1 base and J lost 7 bases. As DNA, the CDR3 is TGTGCCAGCAGTTTATTTCGTCTAGCGGGGTTGAATGAGCAGTTCTTC. It encodes CASSLFRLAGLNEQFF.

The chain employs TRBV10-2 and TRBJ2-3, with TRBD2 matching 16 bases. The J segment lost 2 bases and the V segment lost 3 bases, leaving 8 bases of the junction unmatched. The CDR3 is 19 amino acids. Germline V gene data show CDR1 as WSHSY and CDR2 as SAAADI. The DNA of the CDR3 is TGCGCCAGCAGTGAAGAGGGACTAGCGGGGGGGCCGAACACAGATACGCAGTATTTT. As protein: CASSEEGLAGGPNTDTQYF.

The V and J genes are TRBV19 and TRBJ2-3, with 10 bases aligning to TRBD2. Trimming cost V 7 bases and J 6 bases; bases outside gene matches: 10. CDR1 and CDR2 from the germline V gene are LNHDA and SQIVND (reference sequence). The length of the CDR3 is 15 residues. CDR3 residues: CASIRSGGPGDTQYF. As DNA, the CDR3 is TGTGCCAGTATACGTAGCGGGGGGCCTGGGGATACGCAGTATTTT.

The chain is built from TRBV5-6 and TRBJ2-3, with 7 bases lining up with TRBD2. Trimming at V came to 4 bases and at J to 4 bases, leaving 9 bases not matched to a gene. The germline CDR1 and CDR2 sequences are SGHDT and YYEEEE. This CDR3 is built from 15 residues. The CDR3 DNA reads TGTGCCAGCAGCGTCAGCGGGGACCCCGCAGATACGCAGTATTTT. Encoded protein: CASSVSGDPADTQYF.

The rearrangement joins TRBV28 to TRBJ1-2; no clear D. The CDR3 is 14 amino acids. Trimming took 2 bases from V and 3 from J, leaving 10 bases between them. Germline V CDR1 and CDR2: MDHEN, SYDVKM. The CDR3 nucleotides are TGTGCCAGCAGTTTAGTGTCCGACTACTATGGCTACACCTTC. This gives the protein CASSLVSDYYGYTF.

The chain carries TRBV28 and TRBJ1-1, with a tentative D call TRBD1 (5 bases). The germline V gene has CDR1 MDHEN and CDR2 SYDVKM. This CDR3 contains 17 residues. V lost 5 bases to trimming and J lost 3 bases, with 22 bases between them. The CDR3 DNA is TGTGCCAGCAGTGTTGCCAGGGATATCACTCAAGACACTGAAGCTTTCTTT. Its translation: CASSVARDITQDTEAFF.

The chain links TRBV6-5 to TRBJ2-7; 14 bases agree with TRBD2. CDR3 size: 15 residues. V shed 4 bases and J 2 bases; nucleotides not matched to a gene: 1. Germline CDR1 and CDR2: MNHEY and SVGAGI. CDR3 coding DNA: TGTGCCAGCAGTTTGACTAGCGGGGGGGCCTACGAGCAGTACTTC. Protein sequence: CASSLTSGGAYEQYF.

This chain links TRBV6-2 or TRBV6-3 with TRBJ2-2; 9 bases are shared with TRBD1. From germline, CDR1 is MNHEY and CDR2 SVGEGT. The V and J ends lost 5 bases and 4 bases, in that order; junction bases with no gene match: 8. The CDR3 extends over 16 amino acids. This chain's CDR3 is CASSHTGGWSTGELFF. The DNA for the CDR3 is TGTGCCAGCAGTCATACAGGGGGCTGGAGCACCGGGGAGCTGTTTTTT.

The genes are TRBV28 and TRBJ2-7; D unresolved. The germline V gene encodes CDR1 MDHEN and CDR2 SYDVKM. The length of the CDR3 is 13 residues. Trimming stripped 4 bases from V and 6 bases from J, with 13 bases between. DNA of the CDR3: TGTGCCAGCAGTTCGACCCCTGCGGCCGAGCAGTACTTC. Its translation: CASSSTPAAEQYF.

The CDR3 sequence is CASSLAGNGYTF. CDR3 coding DNA: TGCGCCAGCAGCTTGGCAGGGAATGGCTACACCTTC. The chain uses TRBV5-1 and TRBJ1-2; the D gene is possibly TRBD1 (5 bases). The V gene lost 0 bases and the J gene lost 6 bases, with 6 bases spanning the gap. The CDR3 spans 12 residues. Germline V gene sequence: CDR1 SGHRS, CDR2 YFSETQ.

The chain has TRBV7-9 and TRBJ2-1; 9 nucleotides line up with TRBD2. Germline V gives CDR1 SEHNR, CDR2 FQNEAQ (reference sequence). The CDR3 sequence is 15 residues long. Germline trimming cut 6 bases from V and 1 base from J; bases unmatched to any gene: 4. This chain's CDR3 is CASSTSGGSYNEQFF. CDR3 in DNA: TGTGCCAGCAGTACAAGCGGGGGGTCCTACAATGAGCAGTTCTTC.

The V gene is TRBV12-3 or TRBV12-4, the J gene TRBJ1-5, with D hard to call. Trimming pared 2 bases from V and 4 bases from J, leaving 6 bases between. This CDR3 contains 13 residues. The CDR3 loop reads CASSLSVNQPQHF. The CDR3 nucleotides are TGTGCCAGCAGTTTATCCGTGAATCAGCCCCAGCATTTT.

This clone was observed once. The chain employs TRBV6-5 and TRBJ1-5, with D maybe TRBD1 (6 bases). The CDR3 loop spans 14 amino acids. Trimming took off 6 bases at V and 0 bases at J, with 9 bases between the two ends. Per the germline V gene, CDR1 is MNHEY and CDR2 is SVGAGI. CDR3 nucleotide sequence: TGTGCCAGCAGGGACAGCTATAGCAATCAGCCCCAGCATTTT. Translating it yields CASRDSYSNQPQHF.

V gene TRBV20-1 combines with J gene TRBJ2-1; 8 nucleotides align to TRBD2. With 3 bases clipped from V and 5 bases from J, the junction kept 9 bases outside the gene matches. In germline, CDR1 is DFQATT, CDR2 SNEGSKA (reference sequence). The CDR3 sequence is 15 residues long. Here the CDR3 DNA reads TGCAGTGCTAGTAGCAGAGGACTAGCTGACAATGAGCAGTTCTTC. Encoded protein: CSASSRGLADNEQFF.

The genes are TRBV11-2 and TRBJ1-4; no definite D call. V was pared by 1 base and J by 10 bases, with 10 bases between. The germline CDR1 and CDR2 sequences are SGHAT and FQNNGV. The CDR3 spans 13 residues. In DNA form, the CDR3 reads TGTGCCAGCAGCTTAGGAGAATCCGCAAAACTGTTTTTT. It is translated as CASSLGESAKLFF.

The count of this clone is one. The rearrangement joins TRBV29-1 to TRBJ1-1; TRBD1 might be the D (5 bases). The germline gives CDR1 SQVTM, CDR2 ANQGSEA. CDR3 length equals 13 residues. Trimming stripped 3 bases from V and 4 bases from J, with 12 bases between. In nucleotides, the CDR3 is TGCAGCGTTGAGTTGCAGGGTGGCACTGAAGCTTTCTTT. Its translation: CSVELQGGTEAFF.

The chain combines TRBV25-1 with TRBJ2-7, with 7 bases aligning to TRBD1. CDR1 is MGHDK and CDR2 is SYGVNS in the germline V gene. After removal of 7 bases from V and 0 bases from J, the junction contained 3 bases not matched to a gene. CDR3 length equals 13 residues. CDR3 loop: CASTSGGSYEQYF. In nucleotides, the CDR3 is TGTGCCAGCACCTCAGGGGGCTCCTACGAGCAGTACTTC.

This clone was counted a few times. The V gene is TRBV27, the J gene TRBJ2-2; D is undetermined. The germline V and J ends were trimmed by 3 bases and 6 bases, with 5 bases remaining between them. CDR1 and CDR2 (germline): MNHEY, SMNVEV (reference sequence). The CDR3 has 12 amino acids. The CDR3 DNA is TGTGCCAGCAGTTTCCAGTCCGGGGAGCTGTTTTTT. Translated: CASSFQSGELFF.

V usage is TRBV6-5 and J usage is TRBJ2-1, with a possible D match to TRBD2 (5 bases). Trimming removed 0 bases at V and 5 bases at J, with 8 bases between. CDR1 and CDR2 (germline): MNHEY, SVGAGI. The CDR3 spans 14 residues. CDR3 bases: TGTGCCAGCAGTTACTCCACAGCGGACAATGAGCAGTTCTTC. Protein product: CASSYSTADNEQFF.

This chain links TRBV28 with TRBJ1-6; no clear D gene. CDR3 size: 12 residues. CDR1 is MDHEN, CDR2 SYDVKM, per germline. V was clipped by 5 bases and J by 7 bases, with 6 bases between them. The CDR3 sequence: CASSPLNSPLHF. CDR3 in DNA: TGTGCCAGCAGTCCGCTAAATTCACCCCTCCACTTT.

This chain connects TRBV7-3 to TRBJ2-3; D possibly corresponds to TRBD2 (7 bases). V dropped 0 bases and J dropped 6 bases, with 13 bases sitting between them. The CDR3 is 15 amino acids. Germline CDR1 is SGHTA and CDR2 is FQGTGA. The CDR3 coding sequence is TGTGCCAGCAGCTTAACCGGGGGGCCATCGGATACGCAGTATTTT. Translated, it gives CASSLTGGPSDTQYF.

The rearrangement links TRBV4-3 to TRBJ2-1; the match to TRBD1 covers 9 bases. J gave up 4 bases and V 5 bases, and 6 bases lay outside the gene matches. The CDR3 covers 15 residues. CDR1 and CDR2 from the germline V gene are LGHNA and YSLEER. The CDR3 DNA reads TGCGCCAGCAGCTCCGGGACAGGGTTATACAATGAGCAGTTCTTC. Amino acid sequence: CASSSGTGLYNEQFF.

This chain connects TRBV28 to TRBJ2-3; tentatively, D is TRBD2 (6 bases). The V gene's germline CDR1 is MDHEN and CDR2 SYDVKM. The CDR3 has 17 residues. V shed 3 bases and J shed 0 bases, with 16 bases lying between them. The CDR3 nucleotides are TGTGCCAGCAGTTTGGAGTCCCGGGACTTTAGCACAGATACGCAGTATTTT. It encodes CASSLESRDFSTDTQYF.

This chain links TRBV7-3 with TRBJ2-4, with TRBD1 matching over 10 bases. CDR3 length equals 16 residues. CDR1 SGHTA and CDR2 FQGTGA come from the germline V gene. The ends lost 5 bases at V and 4 bases at J; junction bases unmatched: 8. The CDR3 DNA reads as TGTGCCAGCAGCGAAAAAGTGGGACAGGGGAAAAACATTCAGTACTTC. This sequence encodes CASSEKVGQGKNIQYF.

In this sample, this clone turned up a few times. The V gene is TRBV9, the J gene TRBJ2-7, with 7 bases that match TRBD2. The CDR3 has 14 amino acids. The V gene end was trimmed by 3 bases and the J gene end by 1 base; junction bases not matched to a gene: 4. Germline CDR1 and CDR2: SGDLS and YYNGEE. The CDR3 is CASSDGTNSYEQYF. CDR3 in DNA: TGTGCCAGCAGCGACGGGACTAATTCCTACGAGCAGTACTTC.